Sequencing of this T cell receptor (beta chain) was carried out in a study of control samples from healthy donors and cancer patients (dated by TCRdb to 2019 to 2021). About this clone: Its antigen has not been determined. Qualities for individual bases were not recorded, and no much larger clone is one base off.

The library was built by means of the immunoSEQ multiplex PCR assay. In TCRdb, the immuneACCESS table is reduced to in-frame sequences with V and J assigned. These tables do not hold every clone; where another copy was compared, an unresolved V gene accounts for under half, and the others remain unexplained. The sample records under 150,000 clones, 85% to 95% of which are singletons. Of the sample, approximately 1.7% is held by the ten largest clones. Taken from cysteine to phenylalanine, the CDR3 has 15 residues. Only the CDR3 DNA stays, 45 bases, in frame from base 1. For this chain, trimming is 5 bases at the V end and 4 bases at the J end, and the number of junction bases without a gene match is 9. CDR1 and CDR2 (MDHEN, SYDVKM) derive from the germline V gene.

The source of this sequence is a man over 45 with head and neck cancer. Input material: PBMCs. The chain was built from TRBV28 and TRBJ1-1, with TRBD1 matching 8 junction bases. The CDR3 has the sequence CASSTPDRVATEAFF. The nucleotide sequence is TGTGCCAGCAGTACGCCGGACAGGGTGGCCACTGAAGCTTTCTTT. Supplemented by the reference TRBV28 and TRBJ1-1 proteins around the CDR3, the complete variable domain is DVKVTQSSRYLVKRTGEKVFLECVQDMDHENMFWYRQDPGLGLRLIYFSYDVKMKEKGDIPEGYSVSREKKERFSLILESASTNQTSMYLCASSTPDRVATEAFFGQGTRLTVV.